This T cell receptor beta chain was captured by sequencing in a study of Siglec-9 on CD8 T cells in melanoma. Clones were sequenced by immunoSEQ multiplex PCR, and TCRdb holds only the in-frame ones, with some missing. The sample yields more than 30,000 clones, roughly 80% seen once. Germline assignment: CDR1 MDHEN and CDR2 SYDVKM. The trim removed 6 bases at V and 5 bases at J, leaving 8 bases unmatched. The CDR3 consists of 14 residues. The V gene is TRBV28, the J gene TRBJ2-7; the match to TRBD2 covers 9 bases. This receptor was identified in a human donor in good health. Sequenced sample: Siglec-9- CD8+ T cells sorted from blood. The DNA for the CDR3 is TGTGCCAGCAGCAAAACTAGCGGGTACGACGAGCAGTACTTC. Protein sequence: CASSKTSGYDEQYF.